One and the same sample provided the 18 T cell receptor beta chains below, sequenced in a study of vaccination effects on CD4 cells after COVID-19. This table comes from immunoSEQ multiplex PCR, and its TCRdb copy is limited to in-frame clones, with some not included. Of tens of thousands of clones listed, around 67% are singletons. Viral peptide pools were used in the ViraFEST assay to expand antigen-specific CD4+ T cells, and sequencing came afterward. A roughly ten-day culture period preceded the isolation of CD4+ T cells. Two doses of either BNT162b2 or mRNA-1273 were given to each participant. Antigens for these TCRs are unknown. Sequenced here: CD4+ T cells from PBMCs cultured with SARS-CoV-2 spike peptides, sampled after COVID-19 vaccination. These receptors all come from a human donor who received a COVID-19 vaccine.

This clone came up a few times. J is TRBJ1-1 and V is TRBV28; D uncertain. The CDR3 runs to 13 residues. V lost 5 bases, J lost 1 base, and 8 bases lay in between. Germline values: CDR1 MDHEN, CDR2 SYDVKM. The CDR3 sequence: CASSPVGNTEAFF. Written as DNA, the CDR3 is TGTGCCAGCAGTCCCGTCGGGAACACTGAAGCTTTCTTT.

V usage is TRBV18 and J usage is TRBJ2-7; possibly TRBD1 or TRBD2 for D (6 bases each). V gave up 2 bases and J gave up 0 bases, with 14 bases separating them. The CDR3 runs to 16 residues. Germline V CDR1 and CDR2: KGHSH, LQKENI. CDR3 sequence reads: CASSPGWGASSYEQYF. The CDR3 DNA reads TGTGCCAGCTCACCAGGTTGGGGGGCGAGCTCCTACGAGCAGTACTTC.

The CDR3 reads CASSAPSGQGAYGELFF. The CDR3 DNA reads as TGTGCCAGCAGTGCCCCCAGCGGACAGGGGGCATACGGGGAGCTGTTTTTT. This chain links TRBV6-1 with TRBJ2-2; TRBD1 matches at 11 bases. V lost 4 bases, J lost 7 bases, and 11 bases stayed unmatched. The germline V gene encodes CDR1 MNHNS and CDR2 SASEGT. This CDR3 spans 17 amino acids.

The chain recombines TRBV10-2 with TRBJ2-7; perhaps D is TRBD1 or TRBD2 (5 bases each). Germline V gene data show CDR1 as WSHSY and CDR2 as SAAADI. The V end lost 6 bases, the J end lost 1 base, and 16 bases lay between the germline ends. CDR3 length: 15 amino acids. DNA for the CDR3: TGCGCCAGCAGGGAGGTCTGGGGCGAATCCTACGAGCAGTACTTC. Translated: CASREVWGESYEQYF.

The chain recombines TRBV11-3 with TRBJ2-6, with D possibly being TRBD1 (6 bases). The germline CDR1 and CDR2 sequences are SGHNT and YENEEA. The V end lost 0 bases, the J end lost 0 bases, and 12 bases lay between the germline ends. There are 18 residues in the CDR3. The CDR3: CASSLEQGGTSGANVLTF. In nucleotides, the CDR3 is TGTGCCAGCAGCTTAGAACAGGGCGGTACCTCTGGGGCCAACGTCCTGACTTTC.

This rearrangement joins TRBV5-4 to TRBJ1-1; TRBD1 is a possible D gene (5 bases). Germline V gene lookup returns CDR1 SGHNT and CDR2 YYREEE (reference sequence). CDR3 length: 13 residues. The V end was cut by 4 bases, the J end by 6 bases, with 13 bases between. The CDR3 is CASSTRQSPEAFF. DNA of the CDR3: TGTGCCAGCAGCACCAGACAGTCCCCTGAAGCTTTCTTT.

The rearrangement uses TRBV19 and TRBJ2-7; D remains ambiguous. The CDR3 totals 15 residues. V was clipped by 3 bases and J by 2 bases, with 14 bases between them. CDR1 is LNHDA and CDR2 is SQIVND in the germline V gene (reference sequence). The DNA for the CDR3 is TGTGCCAGTAGTATGTCACTCGGTGTACCCTACGAGCAGTACTTC. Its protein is CASSMSLGVPYEQYF.

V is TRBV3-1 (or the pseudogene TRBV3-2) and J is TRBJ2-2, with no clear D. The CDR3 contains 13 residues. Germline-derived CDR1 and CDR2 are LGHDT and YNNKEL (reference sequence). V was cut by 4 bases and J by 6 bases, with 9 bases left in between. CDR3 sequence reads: CASSPLGSGELFF. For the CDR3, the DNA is TGTGCCAGCAGCCCCTTAGGATCCGGGGAGCTGTTTTTT.

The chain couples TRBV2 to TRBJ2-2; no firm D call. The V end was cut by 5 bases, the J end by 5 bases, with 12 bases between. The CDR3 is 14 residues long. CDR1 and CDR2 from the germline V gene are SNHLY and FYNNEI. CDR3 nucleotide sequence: TGTGCCAGCAGTACCCTTCCTTGGACCGGGGAGCTGTTTTTT. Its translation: CASSTLPWTGELFF.

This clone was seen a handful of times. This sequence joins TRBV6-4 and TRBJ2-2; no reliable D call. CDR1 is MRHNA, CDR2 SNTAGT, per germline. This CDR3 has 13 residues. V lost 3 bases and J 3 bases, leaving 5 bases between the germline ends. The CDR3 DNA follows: TGTGCCAGCAGTGAAGAGGACACCGGGGAGCTGTTTTTT. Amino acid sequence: CASSEEDTGELFF.

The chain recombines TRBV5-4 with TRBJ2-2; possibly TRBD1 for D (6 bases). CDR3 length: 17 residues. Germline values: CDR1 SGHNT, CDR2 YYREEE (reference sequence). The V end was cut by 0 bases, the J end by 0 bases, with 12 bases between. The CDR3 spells CASSLAPQGTNTGELFF. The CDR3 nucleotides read TGTGCCAGCAGCTTGGCCCCCCAGGGGACGAACACCGGGGAGCTGTTTTTT.

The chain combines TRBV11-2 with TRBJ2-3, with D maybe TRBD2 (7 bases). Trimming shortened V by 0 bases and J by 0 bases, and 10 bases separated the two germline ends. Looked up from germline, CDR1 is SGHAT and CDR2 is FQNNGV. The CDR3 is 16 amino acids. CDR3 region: CASSLEGGRSTDTQYF. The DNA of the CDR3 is TGTGCCAGCAGCTTAGAGGGGGGGCGCAGCACAGATACGCAGTATTTT.

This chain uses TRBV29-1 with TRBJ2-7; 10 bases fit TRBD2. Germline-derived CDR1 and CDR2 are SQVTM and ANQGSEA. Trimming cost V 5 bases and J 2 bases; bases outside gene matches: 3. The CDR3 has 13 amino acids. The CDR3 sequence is CSVRTSGPYEQYF. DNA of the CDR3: TGCAGCGTTCGGACTAGCGGTCCCTACGAGCAGTACTTC.

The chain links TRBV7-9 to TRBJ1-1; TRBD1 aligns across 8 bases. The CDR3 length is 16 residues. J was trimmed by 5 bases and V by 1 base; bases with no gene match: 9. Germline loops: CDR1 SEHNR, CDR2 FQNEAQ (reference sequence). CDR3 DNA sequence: TGTGCCAGCAGCTTAGTAACAGGGGGAGGAGAAACTGAAGCTTTCTTT. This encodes CASSLVTGGGETEAFF. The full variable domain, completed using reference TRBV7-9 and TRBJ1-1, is DTGVSQNPRHKITKRGQNVTFRCDPISEHNRLYWYRQTLGQGPEFLTYFQNEAQLEKSRLLSDRFSAERPKGSFSTLEIQRTEQGDSAMYLCASSLVTGGGETEAFFGQGTRLTVV.

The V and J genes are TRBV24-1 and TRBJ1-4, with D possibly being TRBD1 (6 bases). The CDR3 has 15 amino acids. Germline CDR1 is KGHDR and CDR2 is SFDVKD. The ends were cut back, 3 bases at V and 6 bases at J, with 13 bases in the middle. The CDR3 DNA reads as TGTGCCACCAGTGATGCAGGGGCGGGGGATGAAAAACTGTTTTTT. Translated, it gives CATSDAGAGDEKLFF.

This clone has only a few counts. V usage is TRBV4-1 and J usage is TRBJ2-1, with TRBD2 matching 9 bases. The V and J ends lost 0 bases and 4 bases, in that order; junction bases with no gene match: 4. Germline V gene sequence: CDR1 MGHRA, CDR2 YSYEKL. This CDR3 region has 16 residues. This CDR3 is CASSQELAGVYNEQFF. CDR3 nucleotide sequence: TGCGCCAGCAGCCAAGAATTAGCGGGGGTATACAATGAGCAGTTCTTC.

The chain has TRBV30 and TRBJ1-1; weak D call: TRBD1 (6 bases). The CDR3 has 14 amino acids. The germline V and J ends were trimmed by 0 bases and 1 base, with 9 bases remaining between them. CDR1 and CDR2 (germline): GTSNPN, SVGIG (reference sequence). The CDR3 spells CAWSVVRGNTEAFF. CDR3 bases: TGTGCCTGGAGTGTTGTCAGGGGGAACACTGAAGCTTTCTTT.

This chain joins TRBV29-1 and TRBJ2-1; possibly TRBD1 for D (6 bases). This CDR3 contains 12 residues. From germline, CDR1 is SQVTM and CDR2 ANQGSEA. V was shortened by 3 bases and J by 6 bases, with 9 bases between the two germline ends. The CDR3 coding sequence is TGCAGCGTTGAGAACAGGGCCAATGAGCAGTTCTTC. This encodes CSVENRANEQFF.